This TCR beta chain was documented in a study of somatic mutations in cytotoxic T cells in rheumatoid arthritis. Looking at the study overall: Sorted by flow to nearly 100% purity were some V beta antibody-stained T-cell populations, including V beta1+ cells sequenced for TCRB. Regarding the study as a whole: Patients with a largest CD8+ clone exceeding 20% of CD8+ cells numbered about an eighth of the 65. The authors did not adjust the slight TRBV07 underrepresentation in rheumatoid arthritis patients for multiple comparisons.

For this clone: Its antigen is currently unknown.

The CDR3 contains 12 residues. With 8 bases removed from V and 9 bases from J, the gap between germline ends came to 14 bases. Germline assignment: CDR1 SGHDN and CDR2 FVKESK. The protocol was immunoSEQ multiplex PCR, while the TCRdb copy is restricted to in-frame clones and leaves out a portion. This table has over 15,000 clones, about four fifths appearing once. Sample: CD8+ T cells sorted from blood. This clonotype was obtained from a man aged 18 to 29 with rheumatoid arthritis. V is TRBV14 and J is TRBJ2-1; maybe TRBD1 (6 bases). CDR3: CASAWTVFEQFF. The CDR3 coding sequence is TGTGCCAGCGCCTGGACAGTTTTTGAGCAGTTCTTC.